A single sample gave rise to the 20 T cell receptor beta chains below, sequenced in a study of T-cell memory formation after mild COVID-19 (dated by TCRdb to the early 2020s). The library was prepared using 5' RACE. The data were produced on an Illumina NovaSeq 6000. TCRdb reworked the public reads: Q25 trimming with fastp, MiXCR clone assembly, productive beta chains retained. Each entry merges the rows of one CDR3 protein and shows their most common DNA and genes. Counted in this sample were a few hundred thousand distinct CDR3 sequences; 20% to 25% of them appeared once. The ten largest clones add up to roughly 21% of the sample. The sequencing sample was made of PBMCs or a T cell subset sorted from them (not recorded which). The receptors shown here come from a man younger than 30 who had mild COVID-19 (a few samples of this study predate the infection). The sample titles of this study are shuffled in the database, so cell type and time point are left out; the donor was told from shared clones.

This sequence joins TRBV19 and TRBJ1-1; D is ambiguous. Germline V gene sequence: CDR1 LNHDA, CDR2 SQIVND (reference sequence). V was clipped by 3 bases and J by 5 bases, with 13 bases between them. The CDR3 has 14 residues. CDR3 DNA: TGTGCCAGTAGTATCGGAGCGGAACAGACTGAAGCTTTCTTT. Translation: CASSIGAEQTEAFF.

This chain uses TRBV7-3 with TRBJ2-3, with 10 bases matching TRBD2. The CDR3 runs 15 residues. Looked up from germline, CDR1 is SGHTA and CDR2 is FQGTGA. Trimming took 4 bases from V and 2 from J; bases not matched to a gene: 3. For the CDR3, the DNA is TGTGCCAGCAGCTCGGGACTAGCGTACACAGATACGCAGTATTTT. Its protein product is CASSSGLAYTDTQYF. Full variable domain (outside the CDR3, taken from reference TRBV7-3 and TRBJ2-3): GAGVSQTPSNKVTEKGKYVELRCDPISGHTALYWYRQSLGQGPEFLIYFQGTGAADDSGLPNDRFFAVRPEGSVSTLKIQRTERGDSAVYLCASSSGLAYTDTQYFGPGTRLTVL.

The chain recombines TRBV7-9 with TRBJ2-3; D is ambiguous. V was clipped by 3 bases and J by 2 bases, with 9 bases between them. CDR1 SEHNR and CDR2 FQNEAQ come from the germline V gene (reference sequence). The CDR3 totals 14 residues. The CDR3 sequence is CASSLGGFTDTQYF. The CDR3, as DNA: TGTGCCAGCAGCTTGGGCGGTTTCACAGATACGCAGTATTTT.

The chain's CDR3 is CASSQRGGQETQYF. In DNA, the CDR3 is TGTGCCAGCAGTCAACGGGGAGGCCAAGAGACCCAGTACTTC. The chain uses TRBV11-2 and TRBJ2-5; D is perhaps TRBD2 (6 bases). V lost 6 bases and J lost 1, with 12 bases in between. The CDR3 covers 14 residues. Per the germline V gene, CDR1 is SGHAT and CDR2 is FQNNGV.

The sample holds a few counts of this clonotype. The rearrangement links TRBV6-5 to TRBJ1-4; D is unresolved. Trimming took off 6 bases at V and 7 bases at J, with 18 bases between the two ends. This CDR3 has 15 amino acids. Germline values: CDR1 MNHEY, CDR2 SVGAGI. The CDR3 DNA is TGTGCCAGCAGCACCAGTTTGGGCATTGGTGAAAAACTGTTTTTT. It specifies CASSTSLGIGEKLFF.

The gene calls are TRBV3-1 and TRBJ1-2, with D hard to call. Germline V lookup: CDR1 LGHDT, CDR2 YNNKEL (reference sequence). The CDR3 has 13 residues. V shed 6 bases and J shed 2 bases, with 10 bases lying between them. The CDR3 DNA follows: TGTGCCAGCAGTAAGACGGGAAACTATGGCTACACCTTC. Its translation: CASSKTGNYGYTF.

At least ten counts were recorded for this clonotype. The CDR3 spells CASSFGANSYEQYF. The CDR3 DNA follows: TGCGCCAGCAGCTTCGGCGCGAACAGCTACGAGCAGTACTTC. V gene TRBV5-1 combines with J gene TRBJ2-7; D unresolved. The CDR3 is 14 residues long. Germline loops: CDR1 SGHRS, CDR2 YFSETQ. Trimming left V 2 bases short and J 3 bases short, with 12 bases between.

The rearrangement joins TRBV12-3 or TRBV12-4 to TRBJ2-1, with 9 bases fitting TRBD1. V was pared by 6 bases and J by 4 bases, with 7 bases of the junction left unmatched. The CDR3 contains 15 residues. CDR3 coding DNA: TGTGCCAGCAGGGAGAGACAGGGGGAATACAATGAGCAGTTCTTC. Protein sequence: CASRERQGEYNEQFF.

This clonotype showed up many times. The rearrangement uses TRBV5-1 and TRBJ1-6; D gene ambiguous. With 6 bases removed from V and 8 bases from J, the gap between germline ends came to 15 bases. CDR1 is SGHRS and CDR2 is YFSETQ in the germline V gene. The CDR3 runs to 14 residues. The CDR3 DNA sequence: TGCGCCAGCACATCCGGGGAGGACCATTCACCCCTCCACTTT. It codes for CASTSGEDHSPLHF.

This chain uses TRBV6-2 or TRBV6-3 with TRBJ2-2; D not resolved. Trimming removed 2 bases at V and 6 bases at J, with 7 bases between. This CDR3 contains 13 residues. The germline V gene has CDR1 MNHEY and CDR2 SVGEGT. CDR3 sequence: CASSYVWAGELFF. CDR3 nucleotides: TGTGCCAGCAGTTACGTGTGGGCCGGGGAGCTGTTTTTT.

V gene TRBV7-9 combines with J gene TRBJ1-1; D is unclear. The CDR3 extends over 16 amino acids. V dropped 8 bases and J dropped 0 bases, with 19 bases sitting between them. The V gene's germline CDR1 is SEHNR and CDR2 FQNEAQ (reference sequence). CDR3 coding DNA: TGTGCCAGCCGAAACTTTCGAAGTACCATGAACACTGAAGCTTTCTTT. The encoded protein is CASRNFRSTMNTEAFF. Full variable domain (remainder filled in from reference TRBV7-9 and TRBJ1-1): DTGVSQNPRHKITKRGQNVTFRCDPISEHNRLYWYRQTLGQGPEFLTYFQNEAQLEKSRLLSDRFSAERPKGSFSTLEIQRTEQGDSAMYLCASRNFRSTMNTEAFFGQGTRLTVV.

The CDR3 reads CSGTDRVRTDTQYF. The CDR3 region has the DNA TGCAGTGGCACAGACAGGGTTCGGACAGATACGCAGTATTTT. The V and J genes are TRBV20-1 and TRBJ2-3; TRBD1 matches at 7 bases. J lost 3 bases, V lost 7 bases, and 10 bases had no gene match. This CDR3 is 14 amino acids long. Germline CDR1 DFQATT, CDR2 SNEGSKA (reference sequence).

This clonotype was counted between two and nine times. This sequence joins TRBV18 and TRBJ1-2, with D perhaps TRBD1 (5 bases). The CDR3 contains 14 residues. Germline V CDR1 and CDR2: KGHSH, LQKENI. Trimming shortened V by 2 bases and J by 8 bases, and 15 bases separated the two germline ends. CDR3 residues: CASSPYRGDEGYTF. CDR3 nucleotide sequence: TGTGCCAGCTCACCATATCGAGGGGATGAGGGCTACACCTTC.

The rearrangement uses TRBV2 and TRBJ1-1; D uncertain. V lost 5 bases to trimming and J lost 4 bases, with 14 bases between them. Germline assignment: CDR1 SNHLY and CDR2 FYNNEI. This CDR3 has 14 amino acids. The CDR3 nucleotides read TGTGCCAGCAGTACACCGCCCACCTCCACTGAAGCTTTCTTT. Protein product: CASSTPPTSTEAFF.

This clonotype was seen only a few times. This chain uses TRBV5-1 with TRBJ1-1; 7 bases agree with TRBD1. This CDR3 region has 18 residues. Per germline, CDR1 SGHRS and CDR2 YFSETQ. The J segment lost 1 base and the V segment lost 2 bases, leaving 14 bases of the junction unmatched. The CDR3 DNA sequence: TGCGCCAGCAGCTTAGACAGGGATCTGCGGGGATGGAACACTGAAGCTTTCTTT. The encoded protein is CASSLDRDLRGWNTEAFF. The entire variable domain, with the rest obtained from reference TRBV5-1 and TRBJ1-1, is as follows: KAGVTQTPRYLIKTRGQQVTLSCSPISGHRSVSWYQQTPGQGLQFLFEYFSETQRNKGNFPGRFSGRQFSNSRSEMNVSTLELGDSALYLCASSLDRDLRGWNTEAFFGQGTRLTVV.

The chain has TRBV7-6 and TRBJ2-1; TRBD2 matches 7 bases. Germline V gene data show CDR1 as SGHVS and CDR2 as FNYEAQ. V lost 5 bases and J lost 4; bases outside the gene matches: 11. CDR3 length: 16 residues. The DNA of the CDR3 is TGTGCCAGCAGCATCTTCCCCCGGGGGGTATACAATGAGCAGTTCTTC. Translation: CASSIFPRGVYNEQFF. Supplemented by reference TRBV7-6 and TRBJ2-1, the full variable domain reads GAGVSQSPRYKVTKRGQDVALRCDPISGHVSLYWYRQALGQGPEFLTYFNYEAQQDKSGLPNDRFSAERPEGSISTLTIQRTEQRDSAMYRCASSIFPRGVYNEQFFGPGTRLTVL.

This clonotype has only a few counts. The rearrangement joins TRBV12-3 or TRBV12-4 to TRBJ1-3; D perhaps matches TRBD1 (5 bases). V was trimmed by 1 base and J by 11 bases, leaving 12 bases between them. The CDR3 is 13 residues long. In DNA, the CDR3 is TGTGCCAGCAGTTTAGGTCAGGGTACCTCCATATATTTT. It codes for CASSLGQGTSIYF.

The rearrangement joins TRBV5-1 to TRBJ1-1; tentatively, D is TRBD1 (6 bases). CDR1 SGHRS and CDR2 YFSETQ come from the germline V gene. The CDR3 covers 14 residues. The germline V and J ends were trimmed by 4 bases and 1 base, with 11 bases remaining between them. The CDR3 loop is CASSPQGQNTEAFF. The CDR3 DNA is TGCGCCAGCAGCCCACAGGGTCAGAACACTGAAGCTTTCTTT. Full variable domain (outside the CDR3, taken from reference TRBV5-1 and TRBJ1-1): KAGVTQTPRYLIKTRGQQVTLSCSPISGHRSVSWYQQTPGQGLQFLFEYFSETQRNKGNFPGRFSGRQFSNSRSEMNVSTLELGDSALYLCASSPQGQNTEAFFGQGTRLTVV.

The chain is built from TRBV29-1 and TRBJ2-1; 9 nucleotides match TRBD1. Germline V gene data show CDR1 as SQVTM and CDR2 as ANQGSEA. The V gene end was trimmed by 6 bases and the J gene end by 3 bases; junction bases not matched to a gene: 9. The CDR3 has 15 residues. DNA of the CDR3: TGCAGCGTGACCGGGTGGACAGGGGTCTACAATGAGCAGTTCTTC. Translating it yields CSVTGWTGVYNEQFF.

The sample holds a few counts of this clonotype. J is TRBJ1-5 and V is TRBV6-5; 9 bases agree with TRBD1. CDR3 length: 18 residues. CDR1 and CDR2 from the germline V gene are MNHEY and SVGAGI. V was clipped by 8 bases and J by 2 bases; unmatched bases: 16. This chain's CDR3 is CASGRLGTGTTGNQPQHF. The CDR3 nucleotides are TGTGCCAGCGGGAGACTTGGGACAGGGACGACTGGCAATCAGCCCCAGCATTTT.